Reported below is one T cell receptor beta chain. Its specificity is unknown. This entry comes from a study of vaccination and CD4 T cells after COVID-19. Study at large: The BNT162b2 or mRNA-1273 vaccine was given to participants in two doses. No peptide, an HIV-1 Nef pool, or a CEFX pool was what each control culture received. From HCoV-229E, HCoV-OC43, HCoV-NL63 and SARS-CoV-2, overlapping spike peptides were used to stimulate the cells. General study findings and limits: Looking at convalescent patients, 304 of their 307 vaccine-specific clones were spike mono-reactive.

CDR3 length: 18 amino acids. V lost 5 bases to trimming and J lost 0 bases; unmatched junction nucleotides: 12. The V gene's germline CDR1 is LNHNV and CDR2 YYDKDF (reference sequence). With the Oncomine TCR Beta short-read assay, DNA from cultured CD4+ T cells was sequenced. Each CDR3 protein is one row after TCRdb ran MiXCR on the PCR reads. The table shows 20,000 to 25,000 distinct CDR3 sequences, with approximately 59% occurring only once. Treatment given: approximately nine-day PBMC culture with coronavirus spike peptide pools or control peptides (ViraFEST assay). The starting material was CD4+ T cells from blood, cultured in vitro, obtained before SARS-CoV-2 vaccination. The chain couples TRBV15 to TRBJ2-4; 8 bases map to TRBD1. The TCR sequence derives from a human donor who received a COVID-19 vaccine. The CDR3 DNA follows: TGTGCCACCAGCTCGACAGGGGCGTGGATGAAAGCCAAAAACATTCAGTACTTC. This translates into CATSSTGAWMKAKNIQYF.